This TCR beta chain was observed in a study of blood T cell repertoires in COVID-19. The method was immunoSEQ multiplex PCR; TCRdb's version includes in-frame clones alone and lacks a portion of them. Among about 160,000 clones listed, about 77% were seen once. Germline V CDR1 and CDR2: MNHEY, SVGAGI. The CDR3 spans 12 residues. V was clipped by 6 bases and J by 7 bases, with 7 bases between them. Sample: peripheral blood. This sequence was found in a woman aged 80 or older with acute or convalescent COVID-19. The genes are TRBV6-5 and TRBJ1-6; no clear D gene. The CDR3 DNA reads TGTGCCAGCAGCCGCCAGAATTCACCCCTCCACTTT. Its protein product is CASSRQNSPLHF.